This T cell receptor beta chain was sequenced during a study of T-cell memory formation after mild COVID-19. Study conclusions and caveats: Contracting clones from day 15 to 85 had balanced CD4/CD8; later expanders favoured CD4+.

With respect to this clonotype: Its antigen is as yet unknown.

In germline, CDR1 is SGHTA, CDR2 FQGNSA. The CDR3 totals 13 residues. The V end lost 5 bases, the J end lost 1 base, and 8 bases lay between the germline ends. MiXCR, run by TCRdb on the 5' RACE reads, gives a single entry per CDR3 protein. Seen here are under 200,000 distinct CDR3 sequences, 10% to 15% observed once, and the top ten hold approximately 3.3%. The sequenced sample was PBMCs or a T cell subset sorted from them (not recorded which). V is TRBV7-2 and J is TRBJ1-1; D possibly corresponds to TRBD1 (5 bases). This receptor was taken from a man aged 18 to 29 who had mild COVID-19 (a few samples of this study predate the infection). Cell type and time point are not known. The CDR3 DNA follows: TGTGCCAGCAGCAAGGGACCGAACACTGAAGCTTTCTTT. Translated: CASSKGPNTEAFF.